The source of this T cell receptor (beta chain) is a study of blood T cell repertoires in COVID-19. Repertoires were generated with immunoSEQ multiplex PCR, while TCRdb's copy carries only in-frame clones and drops some. The sample carries about 240,000 clones, around 88% recorded once. The CDR3 runs 15 residues. Germline lookup yields CDR1 SGHTS and CDR2 YDEGEE. Trimming stripped 0 bases from V and 7 bases from J, with 11 bases between. The clonotype originates from a woman between 40 and 50 years old with acute COVID-19. The sequenced sample consisted of PBMCs or T cells enriched from blood (not recorded which). The chain combines TRBV5-8 with TRBJ1-6; D not resolved. CDR3 sequence reads: CASSLELGVNSPLHF. CDR3 sequence (DNA): TGTGCCAGCAGCTTGGAATTGGGAGTAAATTCACCCCTCCACTTT.